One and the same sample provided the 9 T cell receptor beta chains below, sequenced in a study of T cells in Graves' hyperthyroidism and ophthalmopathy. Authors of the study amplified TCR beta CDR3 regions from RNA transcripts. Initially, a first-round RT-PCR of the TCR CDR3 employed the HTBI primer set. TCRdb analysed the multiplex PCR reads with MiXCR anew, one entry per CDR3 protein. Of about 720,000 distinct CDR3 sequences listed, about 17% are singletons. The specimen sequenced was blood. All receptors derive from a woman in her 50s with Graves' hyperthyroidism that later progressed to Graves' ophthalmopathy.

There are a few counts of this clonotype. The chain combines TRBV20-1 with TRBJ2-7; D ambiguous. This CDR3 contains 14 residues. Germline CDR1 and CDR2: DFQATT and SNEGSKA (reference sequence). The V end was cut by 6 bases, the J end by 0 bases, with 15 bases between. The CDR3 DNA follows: TGCAGTGCCCCGCCCCCACCGGGCTCCTACGAGCAGTACTTC. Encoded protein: CSAPPPPGSYEQYF.

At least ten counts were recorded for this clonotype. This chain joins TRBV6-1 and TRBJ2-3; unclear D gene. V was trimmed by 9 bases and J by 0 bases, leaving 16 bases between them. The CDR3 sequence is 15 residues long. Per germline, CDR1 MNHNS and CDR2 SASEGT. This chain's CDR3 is CASSQETISTDTQYF. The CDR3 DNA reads TGTGCCAGTAGCCAGGAGACGATCAGCACAGATACGCAGTATTTT.

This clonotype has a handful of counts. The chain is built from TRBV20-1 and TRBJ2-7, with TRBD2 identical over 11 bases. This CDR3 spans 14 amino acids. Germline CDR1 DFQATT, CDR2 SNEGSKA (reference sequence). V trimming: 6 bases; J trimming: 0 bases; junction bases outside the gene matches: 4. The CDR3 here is CSALGLADSYEQYF. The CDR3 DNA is TGCAGTGCCCTGGGACTAGCGGACTCCTACGAGCAGTACTTC.

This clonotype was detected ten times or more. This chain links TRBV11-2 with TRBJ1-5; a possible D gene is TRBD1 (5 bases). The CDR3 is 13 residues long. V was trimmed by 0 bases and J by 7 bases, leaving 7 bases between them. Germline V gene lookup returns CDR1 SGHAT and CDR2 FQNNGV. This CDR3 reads CASSLEQDQPQHF. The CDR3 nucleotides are TGTGCCAGCAGCTTAGAACAGGACCAGCCCCAGCATTTT.

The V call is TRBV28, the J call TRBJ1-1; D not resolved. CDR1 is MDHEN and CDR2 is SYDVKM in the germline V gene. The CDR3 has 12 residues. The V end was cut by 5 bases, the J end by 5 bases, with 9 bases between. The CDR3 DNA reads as TGTGCCAGCAGTGGAGTGCAGACTGAAGCTTTCTTT. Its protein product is CASSGVQTEAFF. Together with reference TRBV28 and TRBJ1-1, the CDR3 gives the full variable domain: DVKVTQSSRYLVKRTGEKVFLECVQDMDHENMFWYRQDPGLGLRLIYFSYDVKMKEKGDIPEGYSVSREKKERFSLILESASTNQTSMYLCASSGVQTEAFFGQGTRLTVV.

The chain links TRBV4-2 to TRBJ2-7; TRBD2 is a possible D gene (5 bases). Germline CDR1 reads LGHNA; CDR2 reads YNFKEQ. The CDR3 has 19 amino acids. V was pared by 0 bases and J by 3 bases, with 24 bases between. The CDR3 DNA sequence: TGTGCCAGCAGCCAAGATCGAGGGAGCATAGCCACACCTGTCTACGAGCAGTACTTC. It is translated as CASSQDRGSIATPVYEQYF.

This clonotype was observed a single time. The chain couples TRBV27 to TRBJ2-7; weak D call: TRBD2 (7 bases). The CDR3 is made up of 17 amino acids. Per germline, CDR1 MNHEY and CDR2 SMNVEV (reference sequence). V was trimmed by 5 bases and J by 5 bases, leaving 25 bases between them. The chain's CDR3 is CASSLISQGRGTNEQYF. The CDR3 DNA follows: TGTGCCAGCAGTCTCATCTCCCAGGGGAGGGGAACTAACGAGCAGTACTTC.

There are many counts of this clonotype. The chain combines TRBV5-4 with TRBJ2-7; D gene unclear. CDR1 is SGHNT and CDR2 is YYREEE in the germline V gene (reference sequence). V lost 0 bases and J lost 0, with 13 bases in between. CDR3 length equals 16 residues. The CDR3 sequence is CASSLGRARSSYEQYF. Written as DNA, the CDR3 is TGTGCCAGCAGCTTGGGTCGGGCCCGGAGCTCCTACGAGCAGTACTTC.

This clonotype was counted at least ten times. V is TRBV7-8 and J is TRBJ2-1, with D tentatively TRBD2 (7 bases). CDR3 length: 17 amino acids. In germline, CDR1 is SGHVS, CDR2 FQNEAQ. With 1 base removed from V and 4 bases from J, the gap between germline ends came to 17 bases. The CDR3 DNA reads TGTGCCAGCAGCTTAGAAGGGCGGGGGCTTGCGTACAATGAGCAGTTCTTC. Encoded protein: CASSLEGRGLAYNEQFF.